This section outlines one T cell receptor (beta chain) sequence together with its context. These data originate in a study of blood T cells in healthy people across ages. A J-beta primer mix and a sample-barcoded 5' primer were used in a second PCR of about 7 to 12 cycles. MiXCR was run by TCRdb on the 5' RACE reads, yielding one entry per CDR3 protein. Among about 1.4 million distinct CDR3 sequences, approximately 63% were seen once, and the ten largest hold under 8.5%. CDR1 and CDR2 from the germline V gene are SGHTA and FQGNSA. The CDR3 spans 13 residues. J gave up 8 bases and V 1 base, and 4 bases lay outside the gene matches.

The clonotype comes from a man aged 18 to 29 in good health. The chain uses TRBV7-2 and TRBJ1-1; 7 nucleotides match TRBD1. The specimen was blood. CDR3 residues: CASSLEGAREAFF. The CDR3 DNA sequence: TGTGCCAGCAGCTTAGAGGGGGCTCGAGAAGCTTTCTTT.